Below are 20 T cell receptor beta chains sequenced from a single sample in a study of regulatory T cells in long-lasting Graves disease. Stated time point: persistent/refractory GD, antithyroid drugs over 5 years with positive TRAb. The TCR library was made from RNA that had been extracted from PBMCs in TRIzol. HTBI primers from iRepertoire and Arm-PCR of CDR3 regions yielded the TCR beta libraries. TCRdb re-analysed the multiplex PCR reads in MiXCR, keeping a single row per CDR3 protein. There are more than 350,000 distinct CDR3 sequences in the sample; around 20% occur only once, and around an eighth lies in the top ten. Sequencing was performed on peripheral blood mononuclear cells (PBMCs), taken when the disease was refractory, from a patient treated with antithyroid drugs. The receptors stem from a female donor with Graves disease.

This clonotype was seen many times. The chain recombines TRBV7-9 with TRBJ2-7; D not resolved. V was shortened by 5 bases and J by 4 bases, with 9 bases between the two germline ends. CDR1 SEHNR and CDR2 FQNEAQ come from the germline V gene (reference sequence). CDR3 length: 12 amino acids. CDR3 coding DNA: TGTGCCAGCAGCCATACGAGTTACGAGCAGTACTTC. This gives the protein CASSHTSYEQYF.

This clonotype was counted only a few times. This chain joins TRBV3-1 and TRBJ2-1; no definite D call. The CDR3 consists of 13 residues. From germline, CDR1 is LGHDT and CDR2 YNNKEL (reference sequence). Trimming took off 0 bases at V and 4 bases at J, with 4 bases between the two ends. The CDR3 spells CASSQDWYNEQFF. CDR3 nucleotide sequence: TGTGCCAGCAGCCAAGACTGGTACAATGAGCAGTTCTTC.

A single count supports this clonotype. Because the CDR3 is missing its conserved closing phenylalanine or tryptophan, this is likely a read error. V usage is TRBV5-4 and J usage is TRBJ1-2; no definite D call. The CDR3 length is 14 residues. The germline V gene has CDR1 SGHNT and CDR2 YYREEE (reference sequence). V lost 4 bases to trimming and J lost 6 bases, with 16 bases between them. The DNA for the CDR3 is TGTGCCAGCAGCCTGGCGCTAGGGAATGATGGCTACACCCTC. Amino acid sequence: CASSLALGNDGYTL.

This sequence joins TRBV24-1 and TRBJ2-3; D is ambiguous. This CDR3 has 14 residues. Looked up from germline, CDR1 is KGHDR and CDR2 is SFDVKD. With 0 bases removed from V and 3 bases from J, the gap between germline ends came to 6 bases. CDR3 protein: CATSDLRLTDTQYF. The CDR3 DNA sequence: TGTGCCACCAGTGATTTGCGGCTGACAGATACGCAGTATTTT.

At least ten counts were recorded for this clonotype. The chain couples TRBV6-1 to TRBJ2-7; the D gene could be TRBD1 or TRBD2 (5 bases each). V gave up 6 bases and J gave up 0 bases, with 15 bases separating them. The CDR3 sequence is 15 residues long. In germline, CDR1 is MNHNS, CDR2 SASEGT. In DNA form, the CDR3 reads TGTGCCAGCAGCCGGGACGCAATCAGCTCCTACGAGCAGTACTTC. As protein: CASSRDAISSYEQYF.

V usage is TRBV12-3 or TRBV12-4 and J usage is TRBJ2-1, with 12 bases matching TRBD2. There are 18 residues in the CDR3. Trimming at V came to 2 bases and at J to 6 bases, leaving 11 bases not matched to a gene. The CDR3 sequence is CASSLWLAGGPWLNEQFF. CDR3 DNA sequence: TGTGCCAGCAGTTTATGGCTAGCGGGAGGGCCGTGGCTCAATGAGCAGTTCTTC.

The rearrangement links TRBV7-2 to TRBJ2-7; 7 nucleotides align to TRBD2. The germline CDR1 and CDR2 sequences are SGHTA and FQGNSA. The CDR3 consists of 13 residues. Trimming at V came to 6 bases and at J to 7 bases, leaving 9 bases not matched to a gene. This chain's CDR3 is CASSHREDREQYF. The CDR3 coding sequence is TGTGCCAGCAGTCACCGGGAGGATAGGGAGCAGTACTTC.

Remarks on this clonotype: This clone may be a read error of a much larger clone one base away. As DNA, the CDR3 is TGTGCCAGCACCCCTAGCGGGCCGAGCACCGGGGAGCTGTTTTTT. Its protein product is CASTPSGPSTGELFF. The chain links TRBV6-1 to TRBJ2-2, with 8 bases lining up with TRBD2. The CDR3 loop spans 15 amino acids. The germline gives CDR1 MNHNS, CDR2 SASEGT. The J segment lost 4 bases and the V segment lost 7 bases, leaving 8 bases of the junction unmatched.

The DNA of the CDR3 is TGCGCCAGCAGCCAGGATCCGGGACAGCTAGTCCACGAGCAGTACTTC. It codes for CASSQDPGQLVHEQYF. V is TRBV4-1 and J is TRBJ2-7; 7 bases map to TRBD1. V was clipped by 3 bases and J by 5 bases; unmatched bases: 13. Looked up from germline, CDR1 is MGHRA and CDR2 is YSYEKL. The CDR3 is made up of 16 amino acids.

This clonotype was found many times. This chain joins TRBV6-2 or TRBV6-3 and TRBJ1-3; D gene ambiguous. V lost 2 bases to trimming and J lost 4 bases, with 9 bases between them. Germline V gene lookup returns CDR1 MNHEY and CDR2 SVGEGT. The CDR3 extends over 14 amino acids. CDR3 nucleotide sequence: TGTGCCAGCAGTTACGGGGTGAGCGGAAACACCATATATTTT. Protein sequence: CASSYGVSGNTIYF.

This chain links TRBV10-1 with TRBJ2-2; TRBD1 agrees at 7 bases. The J segment lost 3 bases and the V segment lost 1 base, leaving 8 bases of the junction unmatched. Germline V gene data show CDR1 as WNHNN and CDR2 as SYGVQD (reference sequence). The CDR3 contains 17 residues. This CDR3 reads CASSELTGTDYTGELFF. The CDR3 DNA is TGCGCCAGCAGTGAGTTAACCGGGACAGACTACACCGGGGAGCTGTTTTTT.

This clonotype was detected ten times or more. This chain connects TRBV9 to TRBJ1-4; D remains ambiguous. Germline V gene lookup returns CDR1 SGDLS and CDR2 YYNGEE. V gave up 0 bases and J gave up 12 bases, with 12 bases separating them. This CDR3 is built from 13 residues. The CDR3 coding sequence is TGTGCCAGCAGCGTAGGGCCGAGTGGCGAACTGTTTTTT. The encoded protein is CASSVGPSGELFF.

This clonotype was detected ten times or more. This chain uses TRBV28 with TRBJ2-7; 9 bases agree with TRBD2. The V segment lost 6 bases and the J segment 6 bases; nucleotides outside the gene matches: 9. CDR1 is MDHEN and CDR2 is SYDVKM in the germline V gene. CDR3 length equals 14 residues. This CDR3 reads CASRLSGSPGEQYF. The CDR3 coding sequence is TGTGCCAGCAGGCTTAGCGGGAGTCCGGGCGAGCAGTACTTC.

A few counts support this clonotype. The chain is built from TRBV19 and TRBJ2-7, with D perhaps TRBD2 (5 bases). The CDR3 length is 14 residues. V lost 8 bases, J lost 0 bases, and 14 bases lay in between. CDR1 and CDR2 from the germline V gene are LNHDA and SQIVND (reference sequence). For the CDR3, the DNA is TGTGCCAGTTCCTGGGAGTCAAGCTCCTACGAGCAGTACTTC. As protein: CASSWESSSYEQYF.

The DNA of the CDR3 is TGTGCCAGCAGGAGGGAGGCCGGGACCCCTCATGAGCAGTTCTTC. This encodes CASRREAGTPHEQFF. The J gene is TRBJ2-1, the V gene TRBV2; perhaps TRBD2 as D (6 bases). This CDR3 region has 15 residues. Trimming left V 6 bases short and J 8 bases short, with 20 bases between. Germline CDR1 and CDR2: SNHLY and FYNNEI.

This clonotype has ten or more counts. CDR3 sequence reads: CASSLARGPHEQYF. CDR3 coding DNA: TGTGCCAGCAGTTTAGCCAGGGGGCCCCACGAGCAGTACTTC. The chain couples TRBV27 to TRBJ2-7; TRBD1 aligns across 8 bases. The CDR3 sequence is 14 residues long. Germline lookup yields CDR1 MNHEY and CDR2 SMNVEV (reference sequence). J was trimmed by 5 bases and V by 2 bases; bases with no gene match: 5.

Ten or more counts support this clonotype. The rearrangement joins TRBV7-3 to TRBJ1-5, with D possibly matching TRBD1 (5 bases). The V gene lost 0 bases and the J gene lost 7 bases, with 16 bases spanning the gap. The CDR3 has 16 amino acids. CDR1 SGHTA and CDR2 FQGTGA come from the germline V gene. CDR3 nucleotide sequence: TGTGCCAGCAGCTTAACGGTGGGGCGTTCATTCCAGCCCCAGCATTTT. This codes for CASSLTVGRSFQPQHF.

This clonotype was found a few times. V usage is TRBV30 and J usage is TRBJ1-3, with D perhaps TRBD1 (5 bases). Per germline, CDR1 GTSNPN and CDR2 SVGIG (reference sequence). This CDR3 is 14 amino acids long. Trimming pared 3 bases from V and 8 bases from J, leaving 17 bases between. The CDR3 loop reads CAWSRGTAGYTIYF. CDR3 coding DNA: TGTGCCTGGAGCCGCGGGACCGCCGGGTACACCATATATTTT.

As concerns this clonotype: It may be a read error: a sequence one base away is much more abundant. The chain is built from TRBV2 and TRBJ1-2, with a tentative D call TRBD1 (5 bases). This CDR3 is 13 amino acids long. The germline gives CDR1 SNHLY, CDR2 FYNNEI. The DNA of the CDR3 is TGTGTCAGCAGTGAGCAGGGTAAAAGTGGCTACACCTTC. This encodes CVSSEQGKSGYTF.

To note about this clonotype: With a much larger clone just one base away, this may be a read error. This sequence joins TRBV11-2 and TRBJ1-6; TRBD1 agrees at 7 bases. CDR3 size: 15 residues. Germline CDR1 reads SGHAT; CDR2 reads FQNNGV. The CDR3 sequence: CASSSPGQDNPPLHF. The CDR3 nucleotides are TGTGCCAGCAGCTCCCCTGGACAGGATAATCCACCCCTCCACTTT.